The sample holds many counts of the clone carrying this T cell receptor beta chain. Peripheral blood, 9.5 to 10 milliliters per donor, was collected. A second about 7 to 12 cycle PCR used barcoded and J-beta primers. Carrying 12 random nucleotides, a template-switch adaptor labeled each individual cDNA molecule. TCRdb analysed the 5' RACE reads with MiXCR anew, one entry per CDR3 protein. Of around 900,000 distinct CDR3 sequences listed, under 30% are singletons. This sample is part of a study of blood T cells in healthy people across ages. Sequencing was done on a sample of blood. The receptor was isolated from a woman older than 75 in good health.

Written as DNA, the CDR3 is TGTGCCAGCAGTTACTGGGACAGCGGCAATGAAAAACTGTTTTTT. As protein: CASSYWDSGNEKLFF. This sequence joins TRBV6-6 and TRBJ1-4; 7 bases align to TRBD1. Losses at the gene ends were 1 base for V and 5 bases for J; bases not matched to a gene: 4. The CDR3 totals 15 residues. Per the germline V gene, CDR1 is MNHNY and CDR2 is SVGAGI (reference sequence).